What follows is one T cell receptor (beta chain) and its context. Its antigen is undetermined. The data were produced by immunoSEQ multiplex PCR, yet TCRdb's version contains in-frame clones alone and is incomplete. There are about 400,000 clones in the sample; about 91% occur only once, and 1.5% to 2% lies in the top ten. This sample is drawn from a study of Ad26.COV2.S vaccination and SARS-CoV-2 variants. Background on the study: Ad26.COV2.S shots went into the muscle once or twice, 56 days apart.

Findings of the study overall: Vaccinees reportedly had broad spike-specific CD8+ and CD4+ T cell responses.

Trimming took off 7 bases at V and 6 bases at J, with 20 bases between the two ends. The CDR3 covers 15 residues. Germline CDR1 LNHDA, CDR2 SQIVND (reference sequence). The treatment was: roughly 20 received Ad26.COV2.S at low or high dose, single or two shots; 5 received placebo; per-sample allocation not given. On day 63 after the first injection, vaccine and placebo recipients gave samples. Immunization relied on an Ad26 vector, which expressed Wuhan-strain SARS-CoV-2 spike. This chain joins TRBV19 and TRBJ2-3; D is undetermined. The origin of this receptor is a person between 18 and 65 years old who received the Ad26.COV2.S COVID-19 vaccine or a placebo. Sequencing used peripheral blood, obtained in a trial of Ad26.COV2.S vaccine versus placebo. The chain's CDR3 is CASTLSPESLDTQYF. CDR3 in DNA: TGTGCCAGTACCCTTAGTCCCGAGTCCCTGGATACGCAGTATTTT. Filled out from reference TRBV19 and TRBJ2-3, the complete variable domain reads DGGITQSPKYLFRKEGQNVTLSCEQNLNHDAMYWYRQDPGQGLRLIYYSQIVNDFQKGDIAEGYSVSREKKESFPLTVTSAQKNPTAFYLCASTLSPESLDTQYFGPGTRLTVL.